What follows describes a single T cell receptor (beta chain). Its antigen is not known. This record comes from a study of cytomegalovirus exposure and HLA in healthy donors. Both 60 Vbeta primers and 13 Jbeta primers went into the PCR. The table came from immunoSEQ multiplex PCR; TCRdb's copy has only in-frame clones and leaves some out. The sample has approximately 130,000 clones, about 81% seen once; the top ten hold just over 8%. Notes on the study in general: Many donors carried some public TCRs, although rarity characterized most TCR sequences. A list of around 150 TCR beta chains associated with cytomegalovirus was given.

Sequencing was carried out using PBMCs. The source of this sequence is a woman between 45 and 60 years old in good health and CMV-seropositive.

CDR3 nucleotides: TGTGCCAGCAGCGTGGCGGGAGCCTTTACCGGGGAGCTGTTTTTT. This encodes CASSVAGAFTGELFF. The J gene is TRBJ2-2, the V gene TRBV9, with 7 bases that match TRBD2. Losses at the gene ends were 2 bases for V and 5 bases for J; bases not matched to a gene: 6. The germline V gene has CDR1 SGDLS and CDR2 YYNGEE. This CDR3 is built from 15 residues.